This TCR beta chain was sequenced during a study of identifying expanded T cells in peripheral blood. Deletions cut 3 bases from V and 2 bases from J, with 4 bases between. CDR1 is KGHSH, CDR2 LQKENI, per germline. The CDR3 is made up of 12 amino acids. The assay was immunoSEQ multiplex PCR, and TCRdb's table has in-frame clones only and misses some. Of over 85,000 clones detected, 70% to 90% appear once; the ten largest clones hold around 4.5%. Sequencing was done on a sample of blood. The rearrangement uses TRBV18 and TRBJ2-5; D gene uncertain. This clonotype originated in a person between 18 and 69 years old in good health. This CDR3 reads CASSPEQETQYF. Written as DNA, the CDR3 is TGTGCCAGCTCACCGGAACAAGAGACCCAGTACTTC. Together with reference TRBV18 and TRBJ2-5, the CDR3 gives the full variable domain: NAGVMQNPRHLVRRRGQEARLRCSPMKGHSHVYWYRQLPEEGLKFMVYLQKENIIDESGMPKERFSAEFPKEGPSILRIQQVVRGDSAAYFCASSPEQETQYFGPGTRLLVL.